This TCR beta chain stems from a study of blood T cell repertoires in COVID-19. There are 15 residues in the CDR3. Germline V gene sequence: CDR1 SNHLY, CDR2 FYNNEI. V was pared by 5 bases and J by 4 bases, with 5 bases of the junction left unmatched. Sequenced by immunoSEQ multiplex PCR; TCRdb stores in-frame clones only, minus some. Of 250,000 or so clones in the sample, 75% to 90% were seen once. The sequencing sample was made of PBMCs or T cells enriched from blood (not recorded which). The chain links TRBV2 to TRBJ1-6, with 7 bases fitting TRBD1. The receptor's source is a woman between 35 and 50 years old who had been exposed to COVID-19. This chain's CDR3 is CASSSDREYNSPLHF. Written as DNA, the CDR3 is TGTGCCAGCAGTTCTGACAGGGAATATAATTCACCCCTCCACTTT.